This T cell receptor beta chain was identified during a study of blood T cell repertoires in COVID-19 (dated by TCRdb to the early 2020s). Looking at the study overall: Samples covering the acute and convalescent phases of COVID-19 were provided by collaborators in the United States, Italy and Spain. A freely available public database, intended as a resource for researchers studying the immune response to SARS-CoV-2, is where the repertoires were released. The prospective study material was composed of cDNA or gDNA derived from T cells, B-cell-depleted T cells, or PBMCs. Where available, HLA class I and class II types were taken from metadata supplied by the sample provider and were not determined by assay-based typing. Nearly every sample came with metadata listing a de-identified subject ID, COVID-19 status, age in years and sex. The dataset comprised deeply sampled blood TCRbeta repertoires from subjects exposed to, actively infected with, or recovered from COVID-19. Samples were obtained from the ongoing ImmuneRACE study (first 160 participants) and from 1,254 subjects provided by 6 global collaborators. General conclusions and limits of the study: Clinical and demographic metadata were provided uncurated, with the amount varying by source and participant.

Turning to this clone: Its cognate antigen has yet to be identified. No per-base quality is available; no much larger clone lies one base away.

The germline V gene gives CDR1 as SNHLY and CDR2 as FYNNEI. The CDR3 measures 14 amino acids from cysteine to phenylalanine. The DNA shown is the 42-base CDR3, in frame from base 1. Germline trimming: 7 bases from V, 3 bases from J; junction bases outside gene matches: 7. TCRbeta CDR3 regions were amplified from genomic DNA using the immunoSEQ Assay, a bias-controlled multiplex PCR. Per the original workflow: Within the assay, amplification of reference gene primers was used to estimate how many nucleated cells each sample contained. To quantify the absolute abundance of each unique TCRbeta CDR3 rearrangement, sequence reads were collapsed and filtered. For each sample, productive Simpson clonality was calculated by taking the square root of Simpson's diversity index across productive rearrangements. TCRdb obtained this table from immuneACCESS and retained in-frame rearrangements with V and J assigned. These tables miss some clones; where compared with another copy, unresolved V genes account for less than half of the shortfall, and the remainder is unexplained. That table gives V, J and clone size, and the DNA gave D and trimming. Present in this sample are about 200,000 clones, over 80% of which were seen just once. About 0.95% of the sample lies in the top ten.

In Seattle, one collaborating source enrolled patients while the infection was active and tracked those patients longitudinally over the course of disease. Collaborating institutions collected whole blood in K2EDTA tubes following their own protocols. Collaborator samples were shipped for TCRbeta analysis as frozen whole blood, isolated PBMCs, or DNA extracted from either sample type. Sequenced input: peripheral blood. The receptor comes from a man in his sixties with COVID-19, enrolled during active disease. The V gene is TRBV2 and the J gene is TRBJ1-2, with TRBD1 matching 8 junction bases. The DNA sequence is as follows: TGTGCCAGCACCCTTCAACAGGGGGACTATGGCTACACCTTC. Translated, this gives CASTLQQGDYGYTF.